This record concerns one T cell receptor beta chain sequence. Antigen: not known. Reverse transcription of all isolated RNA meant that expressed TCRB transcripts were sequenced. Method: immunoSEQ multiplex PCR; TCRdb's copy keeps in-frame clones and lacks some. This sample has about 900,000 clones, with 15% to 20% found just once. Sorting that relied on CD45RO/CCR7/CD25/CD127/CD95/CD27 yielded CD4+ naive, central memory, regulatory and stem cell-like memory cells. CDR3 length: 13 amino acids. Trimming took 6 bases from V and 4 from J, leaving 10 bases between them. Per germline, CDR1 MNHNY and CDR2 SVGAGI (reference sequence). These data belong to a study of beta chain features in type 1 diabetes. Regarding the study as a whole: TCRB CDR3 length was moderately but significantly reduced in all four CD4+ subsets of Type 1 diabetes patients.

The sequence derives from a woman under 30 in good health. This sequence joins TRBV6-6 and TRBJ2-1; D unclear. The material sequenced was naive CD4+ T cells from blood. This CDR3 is CASSRESYNEQFF. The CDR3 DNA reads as TGTGCCAGCAGCCGCGAGAGTTACAATGAGCAGTTCTTC.